The present TCR beta chain was sequenced within a study of blood T cell repertoires in COVID-19. Study-wide background: Acute and convalescent COVID-19 samples came from the United States, Italy and Spain.

Sequenced by immunoSEQ multiplex PCR; TCRdb stores in-frame clones only, minus some. The sample shows approximately 170,000 clones, 85% to 95% of them seen only once. This clone was detected once. J lost 2 bases, V lost 8 bases, and 15 bases had no gene match. This CDR3 has 17 amino acids. Germline CDR1 MNHEY, CDR2 SMNVEV (reference sequence). The TCR sequence derives from a woman aged 55-70 years with COVID-19, enrolled during active disease. The sequencing sample was made of peripheral blood. V usage is TRBV27 and J usage is TRBJ2-5, with TRBD1 matching 9 bases. DNA of the CDR3: TGTGCCAGCCACGGGGACAGGGAGCTAGGACGGCAAGAGACCCAGTACTTC. Translating gives CASHGDRELGRQETQYF.